This T cell receptor (beta chain) was retrieved from a study of blood T cell repertoires in COVID-19. Here immunoSEQ multiplex PCR was the method, and the copy in TCRdb shows in-frame clones only, minus some. The repertoire holds around 450,000 clones, about 85% seen once, with about 2% in the top ten. CDR3 length: 15 amino acids. V was clipped by 4 bases and J by 3 bases; unmatched bases: 7. Germline lookup yields CDR1 SGHDT and CDR2 YYEEEE. Sequencing was performed on PBMCs or T cells enriched from blood (not recorded which). The sequence was obtained from a woman aged 18-35 years with acute COVID-19. The chain has TRBV5-6 and TRBJ2-3, with 8 bases matching TRBD2. In nucleotides, the CDR3 is TGTGCCAGCAGCCTGGAGGGACTAGGGACAGATACGCAGTATTTT. Residues: CASSLEGLGTDTQYF.